Presented here are 13 T cell receptor beta chains from one specimen sequenced in a study of CD8 T cells in Susac syndrome. With random hexamers, 0.5 to 1 ug RNA was reverse transcribed. MiXCR was run by TCRdb on the immunoSEQ multiplex PCR reads, yielding one entry per CDR3 protein. The sample records around 170,000 distinct CDR3 sequences, around 95% being singletons. The sequenced material came from CD8+ T cells from PBMCs. The source is a human donor with Susac syndrome.

A few counts support this clonotype. The CDR3 coding sequence is TGTGCCACCAGGAAGGAGACAGGCTACGAGCAGTACTTC. It specifies CATRKETGYEQYF. The genes are TRBV15 and TRBJ2-7, with D possibly TRBD1 on 6 matching bases. The CDR3 is 13 amino acids. From germline, CDR1 is LNHNV and CDR2 YYDKDF (reference sequence). Trimming took off 6 bases at V and 3 bases at J, with 12 bases between the two ends.

This chain links TRBV5-6 with TRBJ2-1; tentative D call: TRBD2 (5 bases). The CDR3 spans 12 residues. The germline CDR1 and CDR2 sequences are SGHDT and YYEEEE. V lost 3 bases, J lost 9 bases, and 10 bases lay in between. Here the CDR3 reads CASSSLALEQFF. In DNA form, the CDR3 reads TGTGCCAGCAGCTCCCTAGCTCTTGAGCAGTTCTTC.

The chain combines TRBV30 with TRBJ1-1; TRBD1 agrees at 8 bases. The CDR3 sequence is 13 residues long. Losses at the gene ends were 4 bases for V and 0 bases for J; bases not matched to a gene: 1. Per the germline V gene, CDR1 is GTSNPN and CDR2 is SVGIG (reference sequence). The CDR3 coding sequence is TGTGCCTGGACAGGGGGCCTGAACACTGAAGCTTTCTTT. Protein product: CAWTGGLNTEAFF.

V is TRBV9 and J is TRBJ1-3; 7 bases line up with TRBD1. V shed 4 bases, J shed 2 bases, and the junction held 9 bases outside the gene matches. Germline CDR1 SGDLS, CDR2 YYNGEE. The CDR3 consists of 16 residues. The CDR3 sequence: CASSTRQGAAGNTIYF. CDR3 nucleotide sequence: TGTGCCAGCAGCACTCGACAGGGCGCGGCTGGAAACACCATATATTTT.

The gene calls are TRBV2 and TRBJ1-4, with D uncertain. The germline V and J ends were trimmed by 3 bases and 7 bases, with 15 bases remaining between them. Germline V lookup: CDR1 SNHLY, CDR2 FYNNEI. CDR3 length: 15 residues. The DNA of the CDR3 is TGTGCCAGCAGTGAGTCCCGTATGCTTCGTGAAAAACTGTTTTTT. Translated, it gives CASSESRMLREKLFF.

The V call is TRBV7-9, the J call TRBJ2-5, with D possibly being TRBD2 (7 bases). CDR3 length: 14 residues. Germline CDR1 and CDR2: SEHNR and FQNEAQ (reference sequence). V gave up 1 base and J gave up 5 bases, with 11 bases separating them. Here the CDR3 reads CASSLGGGRETQYF. The CDR3 nucleotides are TGTGCCAGCAGCTTAGGGGGGGGCCGGGAGACCCAGTACTTC.

This clonotype was seen a single time. V usage is TRBV30 and J usage is TRBJ2-1; D is uncertain. This CDR3 is built from 15 residues. Per the germline V gene, CDR1 is GTSNPN and CDR2 is SVGIG (reference sequence). Between the trimmed V and J ends, which lost 4 bases and 0 bases, there was a span of 13 bases. This chain's CDR3 is CAWTPKGSSYNEQFF. CDR3 nucleotides: TGTGCCTGGACCCCCAAGGGAAGCTCCTACAATGAGCAGTTCTTC. Full variable domain (rest looked up from reference TRBV30 and TRBJ2-1): SQTIHQWPATLVQPVGSPLSLECTVEGTSNPNLYWYRQAAGRGLQLLFYSVGIGQISSEVPQNLSASRPQDRQFILSSKKLLLSDSGFYLCAWTPKGSSYNEQFFGPGTRLTVL.

This clonotype appeared a single time. This chain links TRBV7-2 with TRBJ1-5; TRBD1 agrees at 8 bases. The germline V gene encodes CDR1 SGHTA and CDR2 FQGNSA. The CDR3 consists of 17 residues. Germline trimming cut 5 bases from V and 0 bases from J; bases unmatched to any gene: 9. CDR3 sequence reads: CASSQRQGSYSNQPQHF. CDR3 nucleotides: TGTGCCAGCAGCCAAAGACAGGGGTCGTATAGCAATCAGCCCCAGCATTTT. The full variable domain, its missing parts supplied by reference TRBV7-2 and TRBJ1-5, is GAGVSQSPSNKVTEKGKDVELRCDPISGHTALYWYRQSLGQGLEFLIYFQGNSAPDKSGLPSDRFSAERTGGSVSTLTIQRTQQEDSAVYLCASSQRQGSYSNQPQHFGDGTRLSIL.

The V and J genes are TRBV30 and TRBJ2-7; TRBD1 or TRBD2 may be the D gene (5 bases each). V lost 0 bases, J lost 4 bases, and 10 bases lay in between. Germline V gene sequence: CDR1 GTSNPN, CDR2 SVGIG (reference sequence). This CDR3 comprises 13 residues. CDR3 sequence reads: CAWSVPGLYEQYF. The CDR3 DNA reads as TGTGCCTGGAGTGTACCGGGGCTGTACGAGCAGTACTTC.

The chain carries TRBV25-1 and TRBJ2-1, with 8 nucleotides matching TRBD1. V shed 3 bases, J shed 4 bases, and the junction held 2 bases outside the gene matches. The CDR3 is 14 amino acids. CDR1 and CDR2 (germline): MGHDK, SYGVNS. The CDR3 protein is CASSDRGLYNEQFF. CDR3 in DNA: TGTGCCAGCAGTGACAGGGGGCTTTACAATGAGCAGTTCTTC.

The rearrangement links TRBV7-2 to TRBJ2-1; TRBD2 is a possible D gene (5 bases). The length of the CDR3 is 17 residues. Deletions cut 1 base from V and 5 bases from J, with 18 bases between. Germline loops: CDR1 SGHTA, CDR2 FQGNSA. CDR3 in DNA: TGTGCCAGCAGCTTAGTGCTGCGGGCCAGGCCTAACAATGAGCAGTTCTTC. It is translated as CASSLVLRARPNNEQFF.

The genes are TRBV7-3 and TRBJ2-3; D not resolved. Germline lookup yields CDR1 SGHTA and CDR2 FQGTGA. The length of the CDR3 is 13 residues. V lost 2 bases to trimming and J lost 2 bases, with 5 bases between them. The CDR3 loop is CASSLEVTDTQYF. The CDR3 DNA follows: TGTGCCAGCAGCTTAGAGGTCACAGATACGCAGTATTTT.

V gene TRBV5-1 combines with J gene TRBJ2-5; possibly TRBD1 or TRBD2 for D (5 bases each). Per germline, CDR1 SGHRS and CDR2 YFSETQ. V lost 4 bases and J lost 1, with 17 bases in between. This CDR3 region has 16 residues. This CDR3 reads CASSEKVRGTQETQYF. DNA of the CDR3: TGCGCCAGCAGCGAAAAAGTCAGAGGGACCCAAGAGACCCAGTACTTC.